A selection of T cell receptor beta chains follows, all from one sample in a study of blood T cell repertoires in COVID-19. Clones were sequenced by immunoSEQ multiplex PCR, and TCRdb holds only the in-frame ones, with some missing. Of roughly 280,000 clones in the sample, approximately 89% were seen once. Material: PBMCs or T cells enriched from blood (not recorded which). All receptors derive from a man aged 40-55 years who had been exposed to COVID-19. CDR3s include the opening cysteine and the closing phenylalanine or tryptophan. D genes are given only for firm matches. Clone size is not always given. Where it is, it says once, few, many or a class for expanded clones.

j_call d_call clone_size v_call cdr3_nt cdr3_aa
TRBJ2-7 TRBD2 once TRBV5-6 TGTGCCAGCAGCGTTGGACTAGCGGGACACTACGAGCAGTACTTC CASSVGLAGHYEQYF
TRBJ2-7 - - TRBV21-1 TGTGCCAGCAGCCCCCCCGGACAGGTACGGGAGCAGTACTTC CASSPPGQVREQYF
TRBJ2-6 - - TRBV9 TGTGCCAGCAGCGGGAACCAGGGGCGCTCTGGGGCCAACGTCCTGACTTTC CASSGNQGRSGANVLTF
TRBJ2-1 TRBD2 - TRBV28 TGTGCCAGCACCGAGCTTCTAGCGGGAAGCAATGAGCAGTTCTTC CASTELLAGSNEQFF
TRBJ2-3 TRBD2 - TRBV5-7 TGTGCCAGCAGCTTGGTGCCCAGCGGGAGGCAGCCAGATACGCAGTATTTT CASSLVPSGRQPDTQYF
TRBJ1-5 - once TRBV7-2 TGTGCCAGCAGCCCCGAGTGGTCCGGTATTCAGCCCCAGCATTTT CASSPEWSGIQPQHF
TRBJ2-7 - - TRBV5-1 TGCGCCAGCAGCCCGCAGGGAATCAACGAGCAGTACTTC CASSPQGINEQYF
TRBJ1-4 - - TRBV28 TGTGCCAGCAGCTTAAGCCGGGGTGAAAAACTGTTTTTT CASSLSRGEKLFF
TRBJ2-7 TRBD2 - TRBV2 TGTGCCAGCACCGAAGGCCTGGCTAGCGGGAGGTTTCTTTACTACGAGCAGTACTTC CASTEGLASGRFLYYEQYF
TRBJ2-1 - - TRBV19 TGTGCCAGTAGTATTGGGACTCGATACAATGAGCAGTTCTTC CASSIGTRYNEQFF
TRBJ2-1 TRBD1 - TRBV2 TGTGCCAGTCGACAGGGTTCCTACAATGAGCAGTTCTTC CASRQGSYNEQFF
TRBJ2-7 TRBD1 - TRBV10-3 TGTGCCTCTCGGACAGGGCTCGAGCAGTACTTC CASRTGLEQYF
TRBJ1-2 - - TRBV6-6 TGTGCCAGCAGCCCGGACGGGGATGGCTACACCTTC CASSPDGDGYTF
TRBJ2-7 TRBD1 - TRBV28 TGTGCCAGCAGTTTCGATTCCTCAGGGGGCTGGTACGAGCAGTACTTC CASSFDSSGGWYEQYF
TRBJ2-1 TRBD2 - TRBV6-5 TGTGCCAGCAGATTGACTAGCGGGAGGGCCTGGCAGTTCTTC CASRLTSGRAWQFF
TRBJ1-2 - - TRBV5-1 TGCGCCAGCAGCTTGGCGGTTCGCGCAGGGAACTATGGCTACACCTTC CASSLAVRAGNYGYTF
TRBJ1-4 - once TRBV7-9 TGTGCCAGCAGCTCGCTAATAGGGGCGTCTAATGAAAAACTGTTTTTT CASSSLIGASNEKLFF
TRBJ1-2 TRBD1 - TRBV24-1 TGTGCCACCAGTGACTGGGACAGAAACTATGGCTACACCTTC CATSDWDRNYGYTF
TRBJ2-7 TRBD1 once TRBV6-2/TRBV6-3 TGTGCCAGCAGTTACCCAGGGGGCTACGAGCAGTACTTC CASSYPGGYEQYF
TRBJ1-1 - - TRBV27 TGTGCCAGCAGTTTACTCAAGCTGAACACTGAAGCTTTCTTT CASSLLKLNTEAFF
TRBJ2-7 - - TRBV12-3/TRBV12-4 TGTGCCAGCAGTCGGGAGATCCACGAGCAGTACTTC CASSREIHEQYF
TRBJ1-1 - - TRBV6-5 TGTGCCCTGGGGCAGCCGAACACTGAAGCTTTCTTT CALGQPNTEAFF
TRBJ1-1 - - TRBV9 TGTGCCAGCAGCGAGGGACATATGAACACTGAAGCTTTCTTT CASSEGHMNTEAFF
TRBJ2-5 TRBD2 - TRBV27 TGTGCCAGCAGGCTAGCGGGAGGCTTAGAGACCCAGTACTTC CASRLAGGLETQYF
TRBJ1-5 - once TRBV5-3 TGTGCCAGAAGCTTGGGGGGCAGGGGAAGGGACAATCAGCCCCAGCATTTT CARSLGGRGRDNQPQHF
TRBJ1-1 TRBD1 - TRBV5-1 TGCGCCAGCAGCATAACTTCACAGGGGGCAGGAGCTTTCTTT CASSITSQGAGAFF
TRBJ2-7 - - TRBV21-1 TGTGCCAGCAGCAAAGTTGGTAGCGGGAGGCGATACGAGCAGTACTTC CASSKVGSGRRYEQYF
TRBJ1-2 - - TRBV27 TGTGCCACCATGGTGGGGGGTAAAGGCTACACCTTC CATMVGGKGYTF
TRBJ2-5 - once TRBV6-5 TGTGCCAGCAGTTCCCCCAGGGGGACCCAGTACTTC CASSSPRGTQYF